The sequence of this T cell receptor (beta chain) was determined in a study of cytomegalovirus exposure and HLA in healthy donors. Study information: A preliminary data release comprised around 85 million unique TCRs obtained from HLA-typed donors.

Notes on the study in general: Beyond CMV serostatus, there was no information to go on about immune exposure. Analyses of presence and absence presupposed an approximately uniform sequencing depth across donors.

Vbeta (60) and Jbeta (13) primers were used in the PCR. Clones were sequenced by immunoSEQ multiplex PCR, and TCRdb holds only the in-frame ones, with some missing. The sample shows about 110,000 clones, roughly three quarters of them seen only once. Germline CDR1 SNHLY, CDR2 FYNNEI. The ends lost 4 bases at V and 0 bases at J; junction bases unmatched: 10. This CDR3 has 17 residues. This clone showed up just once. The antigen is undetermined. The chain recombines TRBV2 with TRBJ1-2; 8 positions agree with TRBD1. The TCR originated in a woman between 45 and 65 years old in good health and CMV-seropositive. Sequenced material: PBMCs. CDR3 region: CASSGGRGRPSNYGYTF. The CDR3 nucleotides read TGTGCCAGCAGTGGAGGCAGGGGGCGCCCCTCTAACTATGGCTACACCTTC.